Following are 26 T cell receptor beta chains from one sample sequenced in a study of PD-L1 blockade in urothelial cancer. Clones were read by immunoSEQ multiplex PCR, and TCRdb kept only the in-frame ones, dropping some. The sample lists 71,000 or so clones; roughly nine tenths were seen once. The material was PBMCs, obtained around atezolizumab (anti-PD-L1) treatment. These receptors were taken from a man aged 60 to 69 with urothelial cancer.

The chain employs TRBV5-1 and TRBJ2-7; 8 positions match TRBD1. V dropped 0 bases and J dropped 3; count of bases not matched to a gene: 5. CDR3 length equals 15 residues. Germline V gene lookup returns CDR1 SGHRS and CDR2 YFSETQ. The CDR3 here is CASSLVAGGFYEQYF. DNA for the CDR3: TGCGCCAGCAGCTTGGTGGCAGGGGGCTTCTACGAGCAGTACTTC.

The gene calls are TRBV7-3 and TRBJ2-1; 7 bases are shared with TRBD1. The CDR3 is made up of 15 amino acids. In germline, CDR1 is SGHTA, CDR2 FQGTGA. The J segment lost 5 bases and the V segment lost 5 bases, leaving 9 bases of the junction unmatched. The CDR3 is CASSGTGQRHNEQFF. The CDR3 DNA sequence: TGTGCCAGCAGCGGCACGGGACAGAGACACAATGAGCAGTTCTTC.

The chain couples TRBV30 to TRBJ2-4; D is possibly TRBD2 (5 bases). The CDR3 runs to 13 residues. Trimming removed 5 bases from V and 3 bases from J, with 11 bases in between. The germline gives CDR1 GTSNPN, CDR2 SVGIG (reference sequence). This CDR3 reads CAWDRGGKNIQYF. CDR3 nucleotide sequence: TGTGCCTGGGACCGGGGTGGCAAAAACATTCAGTACTTC.

This clone turned up a few times. J is TRBJ1-5 and V is TRBV10-3, with D perhaps TRBD1 (6 bases). The germline V gene has CDR1 ENHRY and CDR2 SYGVKD. The CDR3 covers 13 residues. Trimming shortened V by 10 bases and J by 4 bases, and 14 bases separated the two germline ends. The CDR3 spells CATMSDRNQPQHF. As DNA, the CDR3 is TGTGCCACTATGAGCGACAGGAATCAGCCCCAGCATTTT.

The chain joins TRBV7-9 to TRBJ1-3, with D perhaps matching TRBD1 (5 bases). The CDR3 contains 15 residues. Germline V gene lookup returns CDR1 SEHNR and CDR2 FQNEAQ (reference sequence). V lost 6 bases, J lost 0 bases, and 12 bases lay in between. CDR3 nucleotide sequence: TGTGCCAGCAGTTTAACAGGTGCCTCTGGAAACACCATATATTTT. Translating it yields CASSLTGASGNTIYF.

The DNA of the CDR3 is TGTGCCAGCAGCCCGGGGTCTTACGAGCAGTACTTC. Amino acids: CASSPGSYEQYF. V usage is TRBV7-9 and J usage is TRBJ2-7; D might be TRBD2 (5 bases). Trimming removed 5 bases at V and 4 bases at J, with 9 bases between. From germline, CDR1 is SEHNR and CDR2 FQNEAQ (reference sequence). The CDR3 covers 12 residues. Full variable domain (outside the CDR3, taken from reference TRBV7-9 and TRBJ2-7): DTGVSQNPRHKITKRGQNVTFRCDPISEHNRLYWYRQTLGQGPEFLTYFQNEAQLEKSRLLSDRFSAERPKGSFSTLEIQRTEQGDSAMYLCASSPGSYEQYFGPGTRLTVT.

The chain carries TRBV19 and TRBJ2-2; 8 nucleotides agree with TRBD1. Germline CDR1 reads LNHDA; CDR2 reads SQIVND (reference sequence). V was clipped by 5 bases and J by 4 bases; unmatched bases: 9. This CDR3 has 16 amino acids. DNA for the CDR3: TGTGCCAGTAGTGCCGGATGGACAGGGATCACCGGGGAGCTGTTTTTT. It is translated as CASSAGWTGITGELFF.

A word on this clone: Mismatch with germline at one junction end may stem from a read error. The chain is built from TRBV7-9 and TRBJ1-1, with D unclear. Germline-derived CDR1 and CDR2 are SEHNR and FQNEAQ (reference sequence). The CDR3 loop spans 11 amino acids. CDR3 DNA: TGTGCCAGCAGCTCCAACAGTGAAGCTTTCTTT. It translates to CASSSNSEAFF.

The genes are TRBV5-4 and TRBJ2-7; 12 nucleotides agree with TRBD2. The trim removed 4 bases at V and 3 bases at J, leaving 2 bases unmatched. Per germline, CDR1 SGHNT and CDR2 YYREEE (reference sequence). The CDR3 is 14 amino acids. The CDR3 sequence: CASSPGLAGYEQYF. The CDR3 DNA is TGTGCCAGCAGCCCGGGACTAGCGGGCTACGAGCAGTACTTC. Complete variable domain (other parts from reference TRBV5-4 and TRBJ2-7): ETGVTQSPTHLIKTRGQQVTLRCSSQSGHNTVSWYQQALGQGPQFIFQYYREEENGRGNFPPRFSGLQFPNYSSELNVNALELDDSALYLCASSPGLAGYEQYFGPGTRLTVT.

The rearrangement joins TRBV30 to TRBJ2-3; D perhaps matches TRBD2 (5 bases). The ends were cut back, 7 bases at V and 1 base at J, with 15 bases in the middle. CDR3 length: 14 residues. Germline CDR1 reads GTSNPN; CDR2 reads SVGIG (reference sequence). The CDR3 loop is CAFLGDWGTDTQYF. The CDR3 DNA follows: TGTGCCTTTCTCGGGGATTGGGGCACAGATACGCAGTATTTT.

The chain has TRBV23-1 and TRBJ2-7, with 8 bases aligning to TRBD1. TRBV23-1 falls under the ORF class, with uncertain function. The trim removed 4 bases at V and 5 bases at J, leaving 28 bases unmatched. The CDR3 contains 21 residues. CDR3 sequence: CASSPSTTGGRERERGDEQYF. The CDR3 coding sequence is TGCGCCAGCAGTCCCTCGACTACAGGGGGGCGCGAAAGAGAGAGGGGGGACGAGCAGTACTTC.

This chain links TRBV6-8 with TRBJ1-6, with TRBD1 matching over 7 bases. Germline CDR1 reads MNHGY; CDR2 reads SAAAGT. After removal of 4 bases from V and 0 bases from J, the junction contained 9 bases not matched to a gene. This CDR3 is 18 amino acids long. CDR3 protein: CASSSYRQGSSYNSPLHF. The CDR3 coding sequence is TGTGCCAGCAGTTCCTATAGACAGGGTAGCTCCTATAATTCACCCCTCCACTTT.

V is TRBV21-1 and J is TRBJ2-7; the table's D call, TRBD2, was not checked against the DNA. TRBV21-1 is a documented pseudogene. This CDR3 has 17 amino acids. CDR3 loop: CASSKGGNHITAYEQYF. The CDR3 nucleotides read TGTGCCAGCAGCAAAGGAGGAAACCACATAACTGCCTACGAGCAGTACTTC.

The chain combines TRBV27 with TRBJ1-3; D is possibly TRBD1 (6 bases). Trimming pared 5 bases from V and 4 bases from J, leaving 12 bases between. Germline V gene lookup returns CDR1 MNHEY and CDR2 SMNVEV (reference sequence). The CDR3 is 14 amino acids. CDR3 in amino acids: CASSPTGLGNTIYF. The CDR3 region has the DNA TGTGCCAGCAGTCCAACAGGGTTGGGAAACACCATATATTTT.

The J gene is TRBJ2-1, the V gene TRBV11-2, with 11 bases lining up with TRBD2. The CDR3 consists of 17 residues. Trimming at V came to 0 bases and at J to 7 bases, leaving 8 bases not matched to a gene. In germline, CDR1 is SGHAT, CDR2 FQNNGV. In DNA form, the CDR3 reads TGTGCCAGCAGCTTAGATCTTACTAGCGGGAGAGGAAATGAGCAGTTCTTC. Its protein is CASSLDLTSGRGNEQFF.

This rearrangement joins TRBV7-2 to TRBJ1-1; D ambiguous. V was shortened by 0 bases and J by 0 bases, with 11 bases between the two germline ends. This CDR3 region has 16 residues. CDR1 SGHTA and CDR2 FQGNSA come from the germline V gene. CDR3 protein: CASSLAAGLMNTEAFF. CDR3 in DNA: TGTGCCAGCAGCTTAGCGGCAGGCTTAATGAACACTGAAGCTTTCTTT.

The rearrangement links TRBV7-9 to TRBJ2-3, with 14 nucleotides matching TRBD2. J gave up 4 bases and V 5 bases, and 5 bases lay outside the gene matches. The CDR3 contains 16 residues. Germline V CDR1 and CDR2: SEHNR, FQNEAQ (reference sequence). The CDR3 DNA is TGTGCCAGCAGCCAGGGGACTAGCGGGAGCGCAGATACGCAGTATTTT. Amino acid sequence: CASSQGTSGSADTQYF.

The V gene is TRBV5-1, the J gene TRBJ1-2; no clear D. The CDR3 has 14 residues. The V gene's germline CDR1 is SGHRS and CDR2 YFSETQ. V lost 4 bases, J lost 10 bases, and 20 bases lay in between. The CDR3 loop is CASSLDGGRRVYTF. The CDR3 DNA follows: TGCGCCAGCAGCCTGGATGGAGGGCGGAGGGTCTACACCTTC.

The chain joins TRBV6-5 to TRBJ1-1; D might be TRBD1 (6 bases). The V end lost 5 bases, the J end lost 1 base, and 14 bases lay between the germline ends. Germline V gene data show CDR1 as MNHEY and CDR2 as SVGAGI. The CDR3 is 15 residues long. This chain's CDR3 is CASSARARGNTEAFF. The CDR3 coding sequence is TGTGCCAGCAGTGCGCGGGCCAGGGGGAACACTGAAGCTTTCTTT.

CDR3 residues: CASRRGLAGGSASYEQYF. In DNA form, the CDR3 reads TGTGCCAGCAGGAGGGGGCTAGCGGGGGGTTCGGCCTCCTACGAGCAGTACTTC. This rearrangement joins TRBV2 to TRBJ2-7; 11 positions agree with TRBD2. The ends lost 6 bases at V and 0 bases at J; junction bases unmatched: 13. Germline V CDR1 and CDR2: SNHLY, FYNNEI. CDR3 length: 18 residues. Filled out from reference TRBV2 and TRBJ2-7, the complete variable domain reads EPEVTQTPSHQVTQMGQEVILRCVPISNHLYFYWYRQILGQKVEFLVSFYNNEISEKSEIFDDQFSVERPDGSNFTLKIRSTKLEDSAMYFCASRRGLAGGSASYEQYFGPGTRLTVT.

This sequence joins TRBV19 and TRBJ1-2, with D possibly being TRBD1 (5 bases). Per the germline V gene, CDR1 is LNHDA and CDR2 is SQIVND (reference sequence). This CDR3 has 13 residues. The V and J ends lost 3 bases and 4 bases respectively, with 9 bases between them. The CDR3 DNA follows: TGTGCCAGTAGTATCCGGACAAGCTATGGCTACACCTTC. This codes for CASSIRTSYGYTF.

This chain links TRBV19 with TRBJ2-7, with 14 bases identical to TRBD2. Germline V gene lookup returns CDR1 LNHDA and CDR2 SQIVND (reference sequence). The CDR3 sequence is 15 residues long. Losses at the gene ends were 5 bases for V and 0 bases for J; bases not matched to a gene: 0. In DNA form, the CDR3 reads TGTGCCAGTAGTGGGACTAGCGGGGGCTCCTACGAGCAGTACTTC. Its translation: CASSGTSGGSYEQYF.

In its sample, this clone was seen a few times. The chain recombines TRBV6-1 with TRBJ1-3; D remains ambiguous. The CDR3 has 15 amino acids. In germline, CDR1 is MNHNS, CDR2 SASEGT. Between the trimmed V and J ends, which lost 6 bases and 3 bases, there was a span of 15 bases. The CDR3 here is CASRHEGPGGNTIYF. In DNA, the CDR3 is TGTGCCAGCAGGCACGAGGGTCCAGGTGGAAACACCATATATTTT.

The chain links TRBV7-6 to TRBJ1-1; D is perhaps TRBD1 (5 bases). The germline V and J ends were trimmed by 1 base and 7 bases, with 7 bases remaining between them. This CDR3 comprises 12 residues. Germline CDR1 SGHVS, CDR2 FNYEAQ. CDR3 sequence: CASSLGQGEAFF. The CDR3 DNA sequence: TGTGCCAGCAGCTTAGGTCAGGGTGAAGCTTTCTTT. Drawing the rest from reference TRBV7-6 and TRBJ1-1, the complete variable domain is GAGVSQSPRYKVTKRGQDVALRCDPISGHVSLYWYRQALGQGPEFLTYFNYEAQQDKSGLPNDRFSAERPEGSISTLTIQRTEQRDSAMYRCASSLGQGEAFFGQGTRLTVV.

This clone is a singleton in its sample. The V and J genes are TRBV29-1 and TRBJ1-4; D gene ambiguous. In germline, CDR1 is SQVTM, CDR2 ANQGSEA. Trimming removed 5 bases from V and 0 bases from J, with 7 bases in between. The CDR3 is made up of 13 amino acids. CDR3: CSVRATTNEKLFF. CDR3 sequence (DNA): TGCAGCGTTCGTGCGACAACTAATGAAAAACTGTTTTTT.

The chain uses TRBV30 and TRBJ2-2; 7 bases line up with TRBD2. Germline CDR1 GTSNPN, CDR2 SVGIG (reference sequence). The V and J ends lost 0 bases and 7 bases, in that order; junction bases with no gene match: 2. The CDR3 covers 13 residues. The CDR3 spells CAWSVQRGGELFF. The CDR3 bases are TGTGCCTGGAGTGTACAGCGGGGCGGGGAGCTGTTTTTT.